This T cell receptor beta chain was captured by sequencing in a study of T cell changes during pregnancy in multiple sclerosis. Some clones are missing from TCRdb's copy, which holds only in-frame ones; the method was immunoSEQ multiplex PCR. Of about 70,000 clones in the sample, 80% to 95% were seen once. Details on this clone: At one end, the junction sequence differs from germline, possibly due to a read error.

CDR3 size: 13 residues. Germline CDR1 and CDR2: SGHRS and YFSETQ. V and J are TRBV5-1 and TRBJ2-1; TRBD1 is a possible D gene (6 bases). This sample comprised CD4+ T cells from peripheral blood mononuclear cells, obtained after pregnancy. The receptor comes from a female donor with multiple sclerosis, enrolled in a pregnancy study. The CDR3 DNA is TGCGCCAGCAGCGAAGGGGGTGGCGACGGTCAAGTCTTC. Translated, it gives CASSEGGGDGQVF.